What follows are 16 T cell receptor beta chains derived from one specimen sequenced in a study of identical twins. TCRdb reanalysed the 5' RACE reads using MiXCR and keeps one entry per CDR3 protein. This sample yields over 550,000 distinct CDR3 sequences, of which just over 7% are seen a single time; approximately 1.5% belongs to the top ten. A further study also used this sample, focusing on yellow fever vaccine responses in identical twins.

The material sequenced was PBMCs. These receptors all stem from a woman between 18 and 29 years old in good health.

On this clonotype: Just one base apart from a much larger clone, this may be a read error. This chain connects TRBV12-3 or TRBV12-4 to TRBJ2-3; D call uncertain. The CDR3 covers 14 residues. The CDR3 nucleotides are TGTGCCAGCAGTTTGTCGTGGAGCACACATACGCAGTATTTT. Translating it yields CASSLSWSTHTQYF.

This clonotype was found many times. The V call is TRBV7-9, the J call TRBJ1-4, with TRBD1 matching 9 bases. Germline V CDR1 and CDR2: SEHNR, FQNEAQ (reference sequence). The CDR3 totals 16 residues. The junction had 9 bases not matched to a gene; V was cut back by 4 bases and J by 6 bases. The CDR3 nucleotides are TGTGCCAGCAGCTACGGTACAGGGGGCGGGTATGAAAAACTGTTTTTT. As protein: CASSYGTGGGYEKLFF.

This clonotype was picked up a small number of times. The chain carries TRBV20-1 and TRBJ1-5, with 9 positions matching TRBD1. Germline lookup yields CDR1 DFQATT and CDR2 SNEGSKA (reference sequence). The CDR3 has 16 residues. Trimming removed 1 base from V and 4 bases from J; junction bases left unmatched: 8. CDR3 coding DNA: TGCAGTGCTAGAGCGGTAGGACAGGGGAAAAATCAGCCCCAGCATTTT. Amino acids: CSARAVGQGKNQPQHF.

The rearrangement links TRBV12-3 or TRBV12-4 to TRBJ2-2; D gene uncertain. V gave up 5 bases and J gave up 7 bases, with 11 bases separating them. The CDR3 runs to 13 residues. CDR3 nucleotides: TGTGCCAGCAGTCCCCTAGAAATCGGGGAGCTGTTTTTT. Its translation is CASSPLEIGELFF.

The sample holds a few counts of this clonotype. This chain connects TRBV29-1 to TRBJ1-1; D is unresolved. V was shortened by 4 bases and J by 1 base, with 7 bases between the two germline ends. CDR1 and CDR2 (germline): SQVTM, ANQGSEA. This CDR3 has 12 amino acids. This CDR3 reads CSVVGRNTEAFF. The CDR3 DNA sequence: TGCAGCGTTGTAGGGAGGAACACTGAAGCTTTCTTT.

The J gene is TRBJ2-7, the V gene TRBV6-2 or TRBV6-3; no clear D gene. The germline V gene encodes CDR1 MNHEY and CDR2 SVGEGT. This CDR3 is built from 11 residues. V was shortened by 8 bases and J by 5 bases, with 10 bases between the two germline ends. CDR3 DNA sequence: TGTGCCAGCTCCTCATATGACGAGCAGTACTTC. It specifies CASSSYDEQYF.

This clonotype was picked up many times. The V and J genes are TRBV29-1 and TRBJ2-2, with D unresolved. The V end was cut by 4 bases, the J end by 4 bases, with 7 bases between. Germline CDR1 reads SQVTM; CDR2 reads ANQGSEA. CDR3 size: 12 residues. The CDR3 nucleotides read TGCAGCGTTGGGGATGCCACCGGGGAGCTGTTTTTT. Its protein product is CSVGDATGELFF.

The rearrangement joins TRBV4-1 to TRBJ2-7, with D possibly being TRBD1 (6 bases). CDR3 size: 15 residues. Trimming removed 5 bases from V and 3 bases from J, with 17 bases in between. CDR1 is MGHRA, CDR2 YSYEKL, per germline. The CDR3 bases are TGCGCCAGCAGCGAAGCGGACAGTCGCTACTACGAGCAGTACTTC. Protein product: CASSEADSRYYEQYF.

This clonotype turned up a few times. J is TRBJ1-1 and V is TRBV10-3; tentatively, D is TRBD1 (5 bases). The V gene lost 4 bases and the J gene lost 0 bases, with 9 bases spanning the gap. The germline V gene has CDR1 ENHRY and CDR2 SYGVKD. This CDR3 region has 14 residues. In DNA form, the CDR3 reads TGTGCCATCAGTGGACAGTCGATGAACACTGAAGCTTTCTTT. Encoded protein: CAISGQSMNTEAFF.

This rearrangement joins TRBV20-1 to TRBJ1-5, with 10 bases matching TRBD1. Germline loops: CDR1 DFQATT, CDR2 SNEGSKA (reference sequence). The ends lost 4 bases at V and 6 bases at J; junction bases unmatched: 3. The CDR3 runs 13 residues. The CDR3 region has the DNA TGCAGTGCTAAGGGACAGGGGTTTCAGCCCCAGCATTTT. Translated, it gives CSAKGQGFQPQHF.

The V call is TRBV5-1, the J call TRBJ2-7, with D possibly matching TRBD1 (5 bases). CDR1 is SGHRS, CDR2 YFSETQ, per germline. The CDR3 sequence is 14 residues long. Trimming removed 6 bases at V and 0 bases at J, with 13 bases between. DNA of the CDR3: TGCGCCAGCACCACCCGGCAGGGCTCCTACGAGCAGTACTTC. Its protein is CASTTRQGSYEQYF.

This clonotype was observed a handful of times. The chain has TRBV6-2 or TRBV6-3 and TRBJ2-3, with 9 positions matching TRBD1. The CDR3 totals 20 residues. The ends lost 3 bases at V and 4 bases at J; junction bases unmatched: 20. CDR1 and CDR2 (germline): MNHEY, SVGEGT. CDR3 nucleotide sequence: TGTGCCAGCAGTTATCCTGCCGTCCCAGACCGGGACAGGGAACCAGATACGCAGTATTTT. It encodes CASSYPAVPDRDREPDTQYF.

CDR3 residues: CASSLSPRITGGEQFF. Here the CDR3 DNA reads TGTGCCAGCAGTTTATCGCCGCGGATTACTGGAGGGGAGCAGTTCTTC. The genes are TRBV27 and TRBJ2-1, with TRBD2 as a possible D gene (6 bases). V was pared by 0 bases and J by 10 bases, with 19 bases between. Germline V gene sequence: CDR1 MNHEY, CDR2 SMNVEV (reference sequence). There are 16 residues in the CDR3.

This clonotype has a count of ten or more. The V call is TRBV20-1, the J call TRBJ2-1; D remains unclear. This CDR3 is 12 amino acids long. Trimming stripped 3 bases from V and 5 bases from J, with 8 bases between. Germline V lookup: CDR1 DFQATT, CDR2 SNEGSKA (reference sequence). CDR3 nucleotide sequence: TGCAGTGCTAGCCCCCAAAACAATGAGCAGTTCTTC. This gives the protein CSASPQNNEQFF.

This clonotype came up many times. The V gene is TRBV7-2, the J gene TRBJ2-1, with a tentative D call TRBD2 (5 bases). The CDR3 has 13 amino acids. V shed 5 bases and J shed 4 bases, with 9 bases lying between them. Germline V lookup: CDR1 SGHTA, CDR2 FQGNSA. In DNA form, the CDR3 reads TGTGCCAGCAGCCGCCGAGGGTACAATGAGCAGTTCTTC. It yields the protein CASSRRGYNEQFF. Supplemented by reference TRBV7-2 and TRBJ2-1, the full variable domain reads GAGVSQSPSNKVTEKGKDVELRCDPISGHTALYWYRQSLGQGLEFLIYFQGNSAPDKSGLPSDRFSAERTGGSVSTLTIQRTQQEDSAVYLCASSRRGYNEQFFGPGTRLTVL.

The chain links TRBV2 to TRBJ2-3; D perhaps matches TRBD2 (6 bases). This CDR3 has 16 residues. V was cut by 8 bases and J by 2 bases, with 20 bases left in between. The germline V gene has CDR1 SNHLY and CDR2 FYNNEI. The CDR3 sequence is CASPERAPTPTDTQYF. Here the CDR3 DNA reads TGTGCCAGCCCCGAGCGGGCGCCGACCCCCACAGATACGCAGTATTTT. The variable domain in full, with the rest retrieved from reference TRBV2 and TRBJ2-3, is EPEVTQTPSHQVTQMGQEVILRCVPISNHLYFYWYRQILGQKVEFLVSFYNNEISEKSEIFDDQFSVERPDGSNFTLKIRSTKLEDSAMYFCASPERAPTPTDTQYFGPGTRLTVL.